The 11 T cell receptor beta chains below were found in one sample sequenced in a study of T cell repertoires in cytomegalovirus infection. TCRdb ran MiXCR on the reads and lists one entry per CDR3 protein. The sample lists 200,000 to 250,000 distinct CDR3 sequences, over 20% seen once, with around a sixth in the top ten. Input material: CD8+ T cells from PBMCs. The receptor set was obtained from a human donor in good health (CMV status not recorded). Some clones in this sample may be carry-over from other donors' samples.

This clonotype was counted ten times or more. J is TRBJ2-3 and V is TRBV7-2; D may be TRBD2 (6 bases). The CDR3 contains 15 residues. In germline, CDR1 is SGHTA, CDR2 FQGNSA. V lost 5 bases to trimming and J lost 2 bases, with 14 bases between them. This CDR3 is CASSLPGTYTDTQYF. DNA of the CDR3: TGTGCCAGCAGCCTACCGGGGACTTACACAGATACGCAGTATTTT.

The rearrangement joins TRBV19 to TRBJ2-7; D not resolved. The CDR3 has 15 amino acids. V was shortened by 5 bases and J by 0 bases, with 14 bases between the two germline ends. Germline V gene sequence: CDR1 LNHDA, CDR2 SQIVND (reference sequence). CDR3 residues: CASSVRLRSSYEQYF. The CDR3 region has the DNA TGTGCCAGTAGTGTAAGACTGAGGAGCTCCTACGAGCAGTACTTC.

This chain uses TRBV24-1 with TRBJ2-1; tentatively, D is TRBD2 (6 bases). The CDR3 is 14 residues long. Trimming shortened V by 9 bases and J by 0 bases, and 11 bases separated the two germline ends. Germline V gene sequence: CDR1 KGHDR, CDR2 SFDVKD. CDR3 DNA sequence: TGTGCCACCCGAGGGGACTCCTCCTACAATGAGCAGTTCTTC. Residues: CATRGDSSYNEQFF.

There are many counts of this clonotype. The V and J genes are TRBV7-8 and TRBJ2-1, with D possibly called TRBD1 or TRBD2 (6 bases each). The germline V gene has CDR1 SGHVS and CDR2 FQNEAQ. This CDR3 is 17 amino acids long. Trimming shortened V by 5 bases and J by 0 bases, and 17 bases separated the two germline ends. CDR3 nucleotide sequence: TGTGCCAGCAGCCCCTCGGGGGCCATGAGCTCCTACAATGAGCAGTTCTTC. This translates into CASSPSGAMSSYNEQFF.

The table lists this clonotype with a few counts. The chain combines TRBV28 with TRBJ1-4; TRBD1 matches 7 bases. The V gene end was trimmed by 5 bases and the J gene end by 2 bases; junction bases not matched to a gene: 5. Germline assignment: CDR1 MDHEN and CDR2 SYDVKM. CDR3 length: 15 amino acids. Here the CDR3 reads CASSPLGQTNEKLFF. Written as DNA, the CDR3 is TGTGCCAGCAGTCCCCTGGGACAGACTAATGAAAAACTGTTTTTT.

V and J are TRBV25-1 and TRBJ2-1, with unresolved D. Trimming removed 1 base from V and 6 bases from J, with 7 bases in between. The V gene's germline CDR1 is MGHDK and CDR2 SYGVNS. The CDR3 has 13 amino acids. The CDR3 region is CASSELVSNEQFF. Written as DNA, the CDR3 is TGTGCCAGCAGTGAATTAGTTAGCAATGAGCAGTTCTTC. The full variable domain, rest sourced from reference TRBV25-1 and TRBJ2-1, is EADIYQTPRYLVIGTGKKITLECSQTMGHDKMYWYQQDPGMELHLIHYSYGVNSTEKGDLSSESTVSRIRTEHFPLTLESARPSHTSQYLCASSELVSNEQFFGPGTRLTVL.

J is TRBJ1-1 and V is TRBV28; D is perhaps TRBD1 (6 bases). V was shortened by 7 bases and J by 4 bases, with 16 bases between the two germline ends. The CDR3 runs 14 residues. Germline lookup yields CDR1 MDHEN and CDR2 SYDVKM. CDR3 sequence reads: CASNPRDIATEAFF. CDR3 nucleotide sequence: TGTGCCAGCAACCCCCGGGACATCGCCACTGAAGCTTTCTTT.

CDR3 protein: CASRRNSKMASYNEQFF. Here the CDR3 DNA reads TGTGCCAGCAGAAGGAACAGTAAGATGGCCTCCTACAATGAGCAGTTCTTC. This chain uses TRBV6-6 with TRBJ2-1; D is undetermined. Germline CDR1 MNHNY, CDR2 SVGAGI (reference sequence). V was cut by 6 bases and J by 0 bases, with 18 bases left in between. The CDR3 has 17 residues.

This clonotype was counted many times. V and J are TRBV4-1 and TRBJ2-2; 10 bases fit TRBD2. Germline loops: CDR1 MGHRA, CDR2 YSYEKL. Unmatched junction bases numbered 8, after V lost 3 bases and J lost 7 bases. CDR3 size: 16 residues. CDR3 sequence reads: CASSQSGGAANGELFF. CDR3 DNA: TGCGCCAGCAGCCAGAGCGGGGGGGCCGCGAACGGGGAGCTGTTTTTT.

The chain carries TRBV5-6 and TRBJ2-3; no clear D. The CDR3 length is 16 residues. V shed 0 bases and J shed 0 bases, with 11 bases lying between them. Germline-derived CDR1 and CDR2 are SGHDT and YYEEEE. This chain's CDR3 is CASSLVVRSSTDTQYF. CDR3 coding DNA: TGTGCCAGCAGCTTGGTGGTGCGGAGCAGCACAGATACGCAGTATTTT.

This clonotype has only a few counts. The gene calls are TRBV6-5 and TRBJ2-1; a possible D gene is TRBD1 (6 bases). V lost 2 bases and J 7 bases, leaving 6 bases between the germline ends. The CDR3 is 12 amino acids. Germline V gene data show CDR1 as MNHEY and CDR2 as SVGAGI. This CDR3 is CASSYQGNEQFF. CDR3 DNA sequence: TGTGCCAGCAGTTACCAGGGGAATGAGCAGTTCTTC.